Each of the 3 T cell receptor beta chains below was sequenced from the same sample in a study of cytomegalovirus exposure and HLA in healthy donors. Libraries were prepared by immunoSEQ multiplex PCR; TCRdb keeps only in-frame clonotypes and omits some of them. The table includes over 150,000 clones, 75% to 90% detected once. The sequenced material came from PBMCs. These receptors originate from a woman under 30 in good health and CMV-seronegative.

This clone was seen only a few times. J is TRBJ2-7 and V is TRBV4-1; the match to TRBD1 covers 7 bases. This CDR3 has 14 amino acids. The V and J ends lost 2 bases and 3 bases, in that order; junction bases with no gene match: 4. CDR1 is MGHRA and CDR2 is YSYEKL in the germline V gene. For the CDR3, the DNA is TGCGCCAGCAGCCAACTTGACAGGGTCTACGAGCAGTACTTC. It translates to CASSQLDRVYEQYF.

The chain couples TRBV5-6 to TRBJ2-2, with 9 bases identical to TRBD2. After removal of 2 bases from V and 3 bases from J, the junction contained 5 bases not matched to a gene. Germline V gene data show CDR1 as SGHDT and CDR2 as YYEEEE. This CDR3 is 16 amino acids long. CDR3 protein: CASSFLAGAYTGELFF. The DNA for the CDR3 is TGTGCCAGCAGCTTTTTAGCGGGGGCCTACACCGGGGAGCTGTTTTTT.

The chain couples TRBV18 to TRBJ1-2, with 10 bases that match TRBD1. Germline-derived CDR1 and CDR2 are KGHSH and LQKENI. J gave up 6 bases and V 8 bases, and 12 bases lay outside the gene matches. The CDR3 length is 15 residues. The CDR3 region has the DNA TGTGCCAGCCACGTCACCGGGACAGGGGACCATGGCTACACCTTC. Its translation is CASHVTGTGDHGYTF.